Following are 7 T cell receptor beta chains from one sample sequenced in a study of a mutant IDH1 vaccine in newly diagnosed glioma. The time point was: week 47, end of study. In every dose of vaccine, 300 ug of mutant IDH1 20-mer peptide was given alongside topical imiquimod. What these receptors recognize is not known. Sequencing used immunoSEQ multiplex PCR; TCRdb keeps in-frame clones, though not all of them. The sample records roughly 56,000 clones, 70% to 85% being singletons. Sequenced here: PBMCs, sampled from a glioma patient whose treatment included an IDH1 peptide vaccine. These receptor sequences come from a man aged 45-60 years with glioma.

J is TRBJ2-7 and V is TRBV7-2; perhaps TRBD2 as D (5 bases). Germline loops: CDR1 SGHTA, CDR2 FQGNSA. This CDR3 is built from 14 residues. V was trimmed by 5 bases and J by 1 base, leaving 12 bases between them. The CDR3 region is CASSLNPGSYEQYF. As DNA, the CDR3 is TGTGCCAGCAGCCTTAACCCGGGGTCCTACGAGCAGTACTTC.

This sequence joins TRBV30 and TRBJ2-1; tentative D call: TRBD2 (6 bases). Trimming took off 7 bases at V and 0 bases at J, with 13 bases between the two ends. This CDR3 has 14 amino acids. Per the germline V gene, CDR1 is GTSNPN and CDR2 is SVGIG (reference sequence). CDR3 loop: CASGLPSSYNEQFF. The DNA for the CDR3 is TGTGCCTCGGGACTTCCGAGCTCCTACAATGAGCAGTTCTTC.

The chain employs TRBV27 and TRBJ1-6; the D is unclear. CDR1 and CDR2 (germline): MNHEY, SMNVEV (reference sequence). This CDR3 is 17 amino acids long. Trimming shortened V by 3 bases and J by 0 bases, and 12 bases separated the two germline ends. The CDR3 region has the DNA TGTGCCAGCAGTTTGGCCGCGTCCAGCTCCTATAATTCACCCCTCCACTTT. This codes for CASSLAASSSYNSPLHF.

The J gene is TRBJ1-2, the V gene TRBV25-1, with TRBD1 matching over 8 bases. The CDR3 is 14 amino acids. Germline V gives CDR1 MGHDK, CDR2 SYGVNS. V gave up 4 bases and J gave up 5 bases; unmatched junction bases: 6. The CDR3 spells CASSGYGTGYGYTF. DNA for the CDR3: TGTGCCAGCAGTGGATACGGGACAGGATATGGCTACACCTTC.

This chain links TRBV30 with TRBJ2-3, with D perhaps TRBD1 (6 bases). Germline CDR1 GTSNPN, CDR2 SVGIG (reference sequence). V shed 5 bases and J shed 0 bases, with 12 bases lying between them. The CDR3 has 14 amino acids. The CDR3 reads CAWVDSFSTDTQYF. The CDR3 DNA sequence: TGTGCCTGGGTGGACAGCTTTAGCACAGATACGCAGTATTTT.

The V call is TRBV5-4, the J call TRBJ2-7; 7 bases are a match to TRBD2. CDR1 and CDR2 (germline): SGHNT, YYREEE (reference sequence). After removal of 1 base from V and 3 bases from J, the junction contained 7 bases not matched to a gene. The CDR3 runs to 15 residues. CDR3 coding DNA: TGTGCCAGCAGCTTGAATCCGGGGGGTGACTACGAGCAGTACTTC. This encodes CASSLNPGGDYEQYF.

The rearrangement links TRBV20-1 to TRBJ1-2; TRBD1 is a possible D gene (5 bases). This CDR3 is built from 11 residues. CDR1 is DFQATT and CDR2 is SNEGSKA in the germline V gene (reference sequence). V gave up 6 bases and J gave up 4 bases, with 9 bases separating them. The CDR3 loop reads CSASDSYGYTF. The CDR3 DNA reads as TGCAGTGCCTCTGACAGCTATGGCTACACCTTC.